The rows below give T cell receptor beta chains drawn from one sample of a study of post-analysis software for immune sequencing data. TCRdb reprocessed the PCR reads with MiXCR, giving one entry per CDR3 protein. The sample shows a few hundred thousand distinct CDR3 sequences, 36% of them seen only once. Sequencing was carried out using blood. These receptors were taken from a girl aged 10-17 years with multiple sclerosis. CDR3s include the opening cysteine and the closing phenylalanine or tryptophan. D genes are given only for firm matches. Clone size, where shown, is once, few, many, or a class for clones that have expanded.

V	D	J	size	CDR3	DNA
TRBV6-5	NA	TRBJ2-5	many	CASSYNPGETQYF	TGTGCCAGCAGTTACAACCCGGGGGAGACCCAGTACTTC
TRBV6-2/TRBV6-3	TRBD2	TRBJ2-1	NA	CASSTLAGEGGNEQFF	TGTGCCAGCAGCACATTAGCGGGAGAAGGGGGTAATGAGCAGTTCTTC
TRBV6-6	NA	TRBJ1-1	many	CASSFQLNTEAFF	TGTGCCAGCAGTTTCCAATTGAACACTGAAGCTTTCTTT
TRBV11-2	TRBD1	TRBJ2-7	few	CASSRTGGSYEQYF	TGTGCCAGCAGCAGGACAGGGGGCTCCTACGAGCAGTACTTC
TRBV7-9	TRBD1	TRBJ1-1	many	CASSLPLGQGKNTEAFF	TGTGCCAGCAGCTTACCCCTCGGACAGGGGAAGAACACTGAAGCTTTCTTT
TRBV24-1	TRBD1	TRBJ2-7	NA	CATSDAGTGIDEQYF	TGTGCCACCAGTGATGCCGGGACAGGGATCGACGAGCAGTACTTC
TRBV24-1	NA	TRBJ2-1	NA	CATRSEGEHNEQFF	TGTGCCACCAGGTCGGAGGGGGAGCACAATGAGCAGTTCTTC
TRBV5-5	NA	TRBJ1-2	NA	CASSTGTIDGYTF	TGTGCCAGCAGCACCGGGACAATAGATGGCTACACCTTC
TRBV7-9	TRBD1	TRBJ2-1	once	CASSSAGTAEFF	TGTGCCAGCAGCTCCGCCGGGACAGCTGAGTTCTTC
TRBV28	TRBD1	TRBJ2-4	many	CASSLGTGTKNIQYF	TGTGCCAGCAGTTTGGGGACAGGGACCAAAAACATTCAGTACTTC
TRBV11-2	NA	TRBJ2-2	few	CASSPRDLVTGELFF	TGTGCCAGCAGCCCGAGGGACCTGGTAACCGGGGAGCTGTTTTTT
TRBV7-2	TRBD2	TRBJ2-1	many	CASSREIRLAGGREQFF	TGTGCCAGCAGCCGCGAAATCAGACTAGCGGGAGGGCGTGAGCAGTTCTTC
TRBV14	NA	TRBJ1-1	few	CASSQVTGTEAFF	TGTGCCAGCAGCCAAGTAACAGGCACTGAAGCTTTCTTT
TRBV5-1	NA	TRBJ2-1	NA	CASSLSTQSYNEQFF	TGCGCCAGCAGCTTGTCCACACAGTCCTACAATGAGCAGTTCTTC
TRBV20-1	NA	TRBJ1-4	NA	CSARVPGGATNEKRFF	TGCAGTGCTAGAGTCCCCGGGGGAGCAACTAATGAAAAACGGTTTTTT
TRBV4-1	TRBD2	TRBJ2-5	few	CASSQGLAGNEQYF	TGCGCCAGCAGCCAAGGACTAGCGGGCAATGAGCAGTACTTC
TRBV4-1	NA	TRBJ2-1	NA	CASSQGGATGTRRNEQFF	TGCGCCAGCAGCCAAGGCGGGGCGACAGGTACTAGAAGGAATGAGCAGTTCTTC
TRBV6-2/TRBV6-3	NA	TRBJ1-2	many	CASSYSYRANYGYTF	TGTGCCAGCAGTTATTCCTACAGGGCCAACTATGGCTACACCTTC
TRBV3-1	NA	TRBJ2-3	many	CASSQFEITDTQYF	TGTGCCAGCAGCCAATTCGAAATCACAGATACGCAGTATTTT
TRBV5-1	TRBD2	TRBJ2-1	few	CASSTLPGTSGSTTYNEQFF	TGCGCCAGCAGCACACTACCCGGGACTAGCGGGAGTACAACCTACAATGAGCAGTTCTTC
TRBV6-5	NA	TRBJ2-2	few	CASRRGLGGELFF	TGTGCCAGCCGCAGGGGCCTCGGCGGGGAGCTGTTTTTT
TRBV7-3	NA	TRBJ2-3	NA	CASSLPTTDTQYF	TGTGCCAGCAGCTTACCGACCACAGATACGCAGTATTTT
TRBV3-1	NA	TRBJ1-2	NA	CASSPRGGYGYTF	TGTGCCAGCAGCCCCCGGGGGGGATATGGCTACACCTTC
TRBV6-5	TRBD1	TRBJ2-7	NA	CASSYTGGAPYYEQYF	TGTGCCAGCAGTTACACAGGGGGCGCGCCCTACTACGAGCAGTACTTC
TRBV20-1	TRBD2	TRBJ2-5	NA	CSARGASGDLGETQYF	TGCAGTGCTAGAGGGGCTAGCGGGGACCTGGGAGAGACCCAGTACTTC
TRBV7-2	NA	TRBJ1-5	many	CASSLGRGGQGQPQHF	TGTGCCAGCAGCTTAGGCCGCGGGGGGCAGGGTCAGCCCCAGCATTTT
TRBV20-1	NA	TRBJ2-5	many	CSAPRPGGKTQYF	TGCAGTGCCCCCCGGCCAGGGGGGAAGACCCAGTACTTC
TRBV11-2	NA	TRBJ2-1	once	CASSLEGSGSFF	TGTGCCAGCAGCTTAGAGGGGAGCGGTAGCTTCTTC
TRBV12-3/TRBV12-4	NA	TRBJ1-5	NA	CASSLAGHSNQPQHF	TGTGCCAGCAGTTTAGCCGGTCATAGCAATCAGCCCCAGCATTTT
TRBV6-4	NA	TRBJ2-1	many	CASSQGTIDEQFF	TGTGCCAGCAGCCAGGGTACGATCGATGAGCAGTTCTTC
TRBV28	TRBD1	TRBJ2-7	few	CASSFGTGVPYEQYF	TGTGCCAGCAGTTTCGGGACAGGGGTTCCCTACGAGCAGTACTTC
TRBV4-1	NA	TRBJ2-3	many	CASSQVVGSADTQYF	TGCGCCAGCAGCCAAGTTGTGGGGTCAGCAGATACGCAGTATTTT
TRBV29-1	TRBD2	TRBJ2-3	many	CSVEKGAGGPSTDTQYF	TGCAGCGTTGAAAAGGGAGCGGGGGGACCTAGCACAGATACGCAGTATTTT
TRBV4-1	NA	TRBJ2-7	many	CASSQSTAYEQYF	TGCGCCAGCAGCCAATCGACCGCCTACGAGCAGTACTTC
TRBV29-1	NA	TRBJ1-2	NA	CSAGGQLVNYGYTF	TGCAGCGCCGGAGGACAGCTAGTAAACTATGGCTACACCTTC
TRBV12-3/TRBV12-4	TRBD1	TRBJ2-3	NA	CASSLPGQSTDTQYF	TGTGCCAGCAGTTTACCGGGACAGTCCACAGATACGCAGTATTTT
TRBV3-1	NA	TRBJ2-5	few	CASSQDSPGLASETQYF	TGTGCCAGCAGCCAAGATTCCCCTGGGCTAGCTTCGGAGACCCAGTACTTC
TRBV20-1	TRBD1	TRBJ2-1	NA	CSARVTGTGGNEQFF	TGCAGTGCTAGAGTCACCGGGACAGGGGGCAATGAGCAGTTCTTC
TRBV7-8	TRBD2	TRBJ2-2	NA	CASSPGGGYSRELFF	TGTGCCAGCTCCCCTGGGGGGGGGTACTCCCGGGAGCTGTTTTTT
TRBV7-2	NA	TRBJ2-1	many	CASSRDRFVNEQFF	TGTGCCAGCAGCCGAGACAGGTTCGTCAATGAGCAGTTCTTC
TRBV18	NA	TRBJ2-5	many	CASSPKYQVQETQYF	TGTGCCAGCTCACCAAAGTACCAGGTTCAAGAGACCCAGTACTTC
TRBV6-1	NA	TRBJ2-5	many	CASTDARQVRGETQYF	TGTGCCAGCACGGACGCTCGACAGGTCCGAGGAGAGACCCAGTACTTC
TRBV7-2	NA	TRBJ1-2	many	CASSRGTANYGYTF	TGTGCCAGCAGTCGGGGAACAGCTAACTATGGCTACACCTTC
TRBV15	NA	TRBJ2-3	many	CATSFRTATDTQYF	TGTGCCACCAGCTTCCGGACAGCCACAGATACGCAGTATTTT
TRBV18	NA	TRBJ2-1	few	CASSPDSPDEQFF	TGTGCCAGCTCACCAGACTCCCCCGATGAGCAGTTCTTC
TRBV14	NA	TRBJ2-5	NA	CASSQGIPGSGETQYF	TGTGCCAGCAGCCAAGGGATTCCCGGAAGCGGAGAGACCCAGTACTTC
TRBV5-1	TRBD2	TRBJ2-3	many	CASSAGTSGGTDTQYF	TGCGCCAGCAGCGCCGGGACTAGCGGGGGCACAGATACGCAGTATTTT
TRBV12-3/TRBV12-4	TRBD2	TRBJ2-5	many	CASSLVGRPPETQYF	TGTGCCAGCAGTTTAGTCGGGAGGCCCCCCGAGACCCAGTACTTC
TRBV10-3	NA	TRBJ2-3	NA	CAISENETPPSDTQYF	TGTGCCATCAGTGAAAATGAGACTCCCCCATCAGATACGCAGTATTTT
TRBV4-2	NA	TRBJ2-1	NA	CASSPGEEYNEQFF	TGTGCCAGCAGCCCAGGGGAGGAGTACAATGAGCAGTTCTTC
TRBV4-1	TRBD2	TRBJ2-1	many	CASSQATSALYNEQFF	TGCGCCAGCAGCCAAGCAACTAGCGCCCTGTACAATGAGCAGTTCTTC
TRBV7-2	NA	TRBJ2-7	few	CASSSRRGYEQYF	TGTGCCAGCAGCTCACGTAGAGGCTACGAGCAGTACTTC
TRBV29-1	TRBD1	TRBJ2-1	NA	CSVEWDRGMDEQFF	TGCAGCGTTGAGTGGGACAGGGGTATGGATGAGCAGTTCTTC
TRBV7-6	TRBD2	TRBJ2-1	many	CASSLAGWGGGAYEQFF	TGTGCCAGCAGCTTAGCTGGATGGGGCGGGGGGGCTTATGAGCAGTTCTTC
TRBV12-3/TRBV12-4	NA	TRBJ1-3	NA	CASRPTPVTTGQMTDSGNTIYF	TGTGCCAGCAGACCAACTCCTGTAACCACTGGACAGATGACCGACTCTGGAAACACCATATATTTT
TRBV9	NA	TRBJ1-1	NA	CASSVETGTEAFF	TGTGCCAGCAGCGTAGAAACGGGCACTGAAGCTTTCTTT
TRBV29-1	TRBD1	TRBJ1-2	few	CSVEVGQGVSYDYTF	TGCAGCGTCGAAGTCGGACAGGGGGTCTCCTATGACTACACCTTC
TRBV20-1	NA	TRBJ2-7	NA	CSARGAGAAYEQYF	TGCAGTGCTAGGGGGGCAGGGGCCGCCTACGAGCAGTACTTC
TRBV5-6	TRBD2	TRBJ2-5	NA	CASSLQRDLGETQYF	TGTGCCAGCAGCTTGCAGCGGGATTTGGGAGAGACCCAGTACTTC
TRBV5-1	NA	TRBJ1-1	many	CASTGDTEAFF	TGCGCCAGCACAGGGGACACTGAAGCTTTCTTT